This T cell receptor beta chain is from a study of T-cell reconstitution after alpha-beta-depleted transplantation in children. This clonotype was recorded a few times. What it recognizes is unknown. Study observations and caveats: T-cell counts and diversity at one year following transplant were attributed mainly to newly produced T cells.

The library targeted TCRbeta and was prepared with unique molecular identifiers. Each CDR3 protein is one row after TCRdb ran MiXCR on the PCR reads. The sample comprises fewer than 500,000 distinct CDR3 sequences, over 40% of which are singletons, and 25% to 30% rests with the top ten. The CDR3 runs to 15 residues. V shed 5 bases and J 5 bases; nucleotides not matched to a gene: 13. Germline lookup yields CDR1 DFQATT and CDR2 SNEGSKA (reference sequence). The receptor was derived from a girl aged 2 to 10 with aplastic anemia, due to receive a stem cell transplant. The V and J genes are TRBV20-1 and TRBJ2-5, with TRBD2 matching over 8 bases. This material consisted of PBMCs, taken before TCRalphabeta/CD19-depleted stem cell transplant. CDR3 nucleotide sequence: TGCAGTGCTGATATTATAGCGGGAAGTGGGGAGACCCAGTACTTC. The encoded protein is CSADIIAGSGETQYF.